The 18 T cell receptor beta chains below all came from one sample that was sequenced in a study of T cells after yellow fever vaccination. From the 5' RACE reads, TCRdb called clonotypes with MiXCR, one entry per CDR3 protein. The table has some 300,000 distinct CDR3 sequences, more than 3% seen once. The sequenced sample was PBMCs, obtained on the day of the yellow fever booster vaccination. The receptors here all came from a man between 18 and 35 years old who received the YFV17D yellow fever vaccine.

This clonotype was recorded at least ten times. J is TRBJ2-6 and V is TRBV7-3; D ambiguous. CDR1 SGHTA and CDR2 FQGTGA come from the germline V gene. This CDR3 contains 13 residues. The V end lost 6 bases, the J end lost 1 base, and 4 bases lay between the germline ends. Here the CDR3 reads CASRPSGANVLTF. CDR3 sequence (DNA): TGTGCCAGCAGGCCTTCTGGGGCCAACGTCCTGACTTTC.

V usage is TRBV12-3 or TRBV12-4 and J usage is TRBJ1-6, with D perhaps matching TRBD1 (5 bases). With 4 bases removed from V and 2 bases from J, the gap between germline ends came to 12 bases. This CDR3 contains 16 residues. CDR3 sequence: CASSSTGGAYNSPLHF. In DNA form, the CDR3 reads TGTGCCAGCAGTTCAACCGGGGGGGCCTATAATTCACCCCTCCACTTT.

This clonotype was counted a few times. The V and J genes are TRBV4-1 and TRBJ1-1; 9 bases agree with TRBD1. The CDR3 has 16 residues. After removal of 4 bases from V and 5 bases from J, the junction contained 11 bases not matched to a gene. Germline lookup yields CDR1 MGHRA and CDR2 YSYEKL. CDR3 amino acids: CASSPGQGPTRTEAFF. The CDR3 DNA is TGCGCCAGCAGCCCTGGACAGGGGCCTACGAGGACTGAAGCTTTCTTT.

This clonotype showed up many times. The chain combines TRBV19 with TRBJ2-2, with D perhaps matching TRBD2 (5 bases). V was pared by 3 bases and J by 5 bases, with 13 bases between. Looked up from germline, CDR1 is LNHDA and CDR2 is SQIVND (reference sequence). The CDR3 has 15 residues. In DNA form, the CDR3 reads TGTGCCAGTAGTATGACGGGGTTTGGGACCGGGGAGCTGTTTTTT. This sequence encodes CASSMTGFGTGELFF.

This clonotype was counted only a few times. V usage is TRBV2 and J usage is TRBJ2-2; unclear D gene. The CDR3 is 13 residues long. The germline V gene encodes CDR1 SNHLY and CDR2 FYNNEI. The V gene lost 7 bases and the J gene lost 1 base, with 7 bases spanning the gap. CDR3 amino acids: CASKQMNTGELFF. CDR3 sequence (DNA): TGTGCCAGCAAACAGATGAACACCGGGGAGCTGTTTTTT.

At least ten counts were recorded for this clonotype. This rearrangement joins TRBV29-1 to TRBJ2-1, with D possibly TRBD2 on 7 matching bases. Deletions cut 4 bases from V and 6 bases from J, with 10 bases between. This CDR3 region has 12 residues. Looked up from germline, CDR1 is SQVTM and CDR2 is ANQGSEA. CDR3 DNA sequence: TGCAGCGTTGGAAGGGGGGGCAATGAGCAGTTCTTC. This encodes CSVGRGGNEQFF.

This clonotype was recorded at least ten times. This chain's CDR3 is CSASLGVLREQYF. The CDR3 coding sequence is TGCAGTGCTTCCCTAGGGGTCCTTAGAGAGCAGTACTTC. The V call is TRBV20-1, the J call TRBJ2-7; weak D call: TRBD1 (5 bases). Per the germline V gene, CDR1 is DFQATT and CDR2 is SNEGSKA (reference sequence). V lost 5 bases, J lost 7 bases, and 18 bases lay in between. The CDR3 length is 13 residues.

This clonotype showed up many times. V gene TRBV5-1 combines with J gene TRBJ2-7; D ambiguous. The V end lost 5 bases, the J end lost 1 base, and 10 bases lay between the germline ends. Germline V gives CDR1 SGHRS, CDR2 YFSETQ. CDR3 length: 13 amino acids. Here the CDR3 reads CASRQSGSYEQYF. DNA of the CDR3: TGCGCCAGCAGACAGAGTGGATCCTACGAGCAGTACTTC. The full variable domain, its missing parts supplied by reference TRBV5-1 and TRBJ2-7, is KAGVTQTPRYLIKTRGQQVTLSCSPISGHRSVSWYQQTPGQGLQFLFEYFSETQRNKGNFPGRFSGRQFSNSRSEMNVSTLELGDSALYLCASRQSGSYEQYFGPGTRLTVT.

This clonotype was observed many times. This chain links TRBV20-1 with TRBJ1-2, with TRBD1 identical over 7 bases. Germline CDR1 and CDR2: DFQATT and SNEGSKA (reference sequence). There are 14 residues in the CDR3. V shed 1 base and J 3 bases; nucleotides not matched to a gene: 5. CDR3: CSARGLDRDYGYTF. CDR3 coding DNA: TGCAGTGCTAGAGGCCTAGACAGGGACTATGGCTACACCTTC.

This clonotype came up many times. The chain couples TRBV21-1 to TRBJ2-5; the table assigns TRBD1, which was not confirmed against the DNA. TRBV21-1 is annotated as a pseudogene. There are 16 residues in the CDR3. The CDR3 here is CASSGRTGETQETQYF. CDR3 nucleotide sequence: TGTGCCAGCAGCGGACGGACAGGAGAGACCCAAGAGACCCAGTACTTC.

The chain combines TRBV5-6 with TRBJ1-5; 7 bases align to TRBD1. V lost 4 bases to trimming and J lost 9 bases; unmatched junction nucleotides: 10. The CDR3 contains 14 residues. Germline lookup yields CDR1 SGHDT and CDR2 YYEEEE. The CDR3 is CASSPQGSVRPQHF. CDR3 bases: TGTGCCAGCAGCCCACAGGGGTCCGTACGGCCCCAGCATTTT.

The chain links TRBV28 to TRBJ1-5; TRBD1 is a possible D gene (6 bases). Trimming pared 4 bases from V and 15 bases from J, leaving 13 bases between. CDR3 length equals 11 residues. Germline lookup yields CDR1 MDHEN and CDR2 SYDVKM. The CDR3 sequence is CASSSGQSSHF. The CDR3, as DNA: TGTGCCAGCAGTTCAGGACAGTCTTCGCATTTT.

This clonotype was detected many times. The chain combines TRBV14 with TRBJ2-1; D tentatively reads TRBD1 or TRBD2 (6 bases each). With 0 bases removed from V and 0 bases from J, the gap between germline ends came to 18 bases. CDR3 length: 19 amino acids. CDR1 is SGHDN, CDR2 FVKESK, per germline. The CDR3 DNA follows: TGTGCCAGCAGCCAAGAGGGGGGCCGACTGAGGAGCTCCTACAATGAGCAGTTCTTC. Residues: CASSQEGGRLRSSYNEQFF.

This clonotype appeared a few times. This rearrangement joins TRBV4-2 to TRBJ2-1; no reliable D call. Looked up from germline, CDR1 is LGHNA and CDR2 is YNFKEQ. Trimming stripped 0 bases from V and 2 bases from J, with 11 bases between. The CDR3 extends over 16 amino acids. The CDR3, as DNA: TGTGCCAGCAGCCAAGATCCGGGCAGCACCTACAATGAGCAGTTCTTC. It specifies CASSQDPGSTYNEQFF.

There are many counts of this clonotype. The J gene is TRBJ2-2, the V gene TRBV11-1, with 11 bases identical to TRBD2. CDR1 and CDR2 (germline): SGHAT, FQDESV (reference sequence). CDR3 length: 15 residues. Germline trimming cut 4 bases from V and 8 bases from J; bases unmatched to any gene: 6. CDR3 nucleotide sequence: TGTGCCAGCAGCTCTTCTAGCGGGGGGCCTGGGGAGCTGTTTTTT. Its protein product is CASSSSSGGPGELFF.

This clonotype has a count of ten or more. The chain carries TRBV5-1 and TRBJ2-3; TRBD2 matches 12 bases. Trimming removed 0 bases from V and 7 bases from J; junction bases left unmatched: 9. CDR3 length: 17 amino acids. Germline CDR1 and CDR2: SGHRS and YFSETQ. The CDR3 DNA is TGCGCCAGCAGCTTGGAGACTAGCGGGGGCCCGGGGCATACGCAGTATTTT. Protein product: CASSLETSGGPGHTQYF.

This clonotype was detected ten times or more. The J gene is TRBJ2-3, the V gene TRBV7-8; tentatively, D is TRBD1 or TRBD2 (5 bases each). Trimming removed 0 bases from V and 5 bases from J, with 18 bases in between. CDR1 and CDR2 (germline): SGHVS, FQNEAQ. CDR3 size: 17 residues. CDR3: CASSLARTWGKGDTQYF. The DNA of the CDR3 is TGTGCCAGCAGCTTAGCGCGAACTTGGGGGAAGGGAGATACGCAGTATTTT.

This clonotype was counted many times. The chain links TRBV7-9 to TRBJ2-5; D is undetermined. Germline loops: CDR1 SEHNR, CDR2 FQNEAQ (reference sequence). Deletions cut 8 bases from V and 3 bases from J, with 10 bases between. The CDR3 runs 12 residues. CDR3 residues: CASAEVKETQYF. DNA of the CDR3: TGTGCCAGCGCCGAGGTAAAAGAGACCCAGTACTTC.